This T cell receptor (beta chain) was profiled in a study of cytomegalovirus exposure and HLA in healthy donors (TCRdb year 2017). Background for the entire study: The 666 repertoires of the first cohort and the 110 or so validation repertoires were produced on the same platform, according to a later analysis. The study was designed to test whether signatures of past pathogen exposure could be identified by cataloging public T cell receptors. The study combined high-throughput TCR immunosequencing, statistical association of individual TCRs with disease status, and machine learning to predict cytomegalovirus infection status. Along with the 666-subject first cohort, a separate validation cohort of over 90 different subjects was used.

The library was generated by the immunoSEQ multiplex PCR assay. The paper's processing steps were these. A statistical classification framework was developed to diagnose cytomegalovirus status using the catalog of TCR beta chain sequences. What TCRdb holds here is the immuneACCESS table cut down to in-frame rearrangements. Part of the clones is not present; checked against another copy, under half of the missing clones reflect an unresolved V gene, and the others are unexplained. The V and J calls and clone size were taken over from that table, and D and trimming were inferred from the DNA. For this sample there are 95,000 to 120,000 clones; roughly 88% appear just once. Of the sample, over 2.5% is held by the ten largest clones. Donors formed part of the validation cohort, which comprised over a hundred subjects and was distinct from the first cohort of some 700 subjects. The CDR3, cysteine through phenylalanine, is 14 amino acids long. The DNA shown is the 42-base CDR3, in frame from base 1. The germline V gene provides CDR1 SNHLY and CDR2 FYNNEI. From V the trimming removes 6 bases and from J it removes 2 bases, while the gene matches leave 6 bases of the junction unaccounted for.

Overall results and qualifications from the work: In the study, around 160 TCR beta chains were listed as associated with cytomegalovirus. Most TCR sequences were seen in very few donors, while some public TCRs were found in many individuals. The classifier was reported to diagnose cytomegalovirus status with high specificity and sensitivity in both the original cohort and the validation cohort. A few of the identified cytomegalovirus-associated TCR beta chains were confirmed in vitro to be specific for cytomegalovirus antigens. A later analysis had no HLA typing for the validation cohort, so co-occurrence there was scored across all 130 or so repertoires. Subsequent analysis determined that TCRs grouped into clusters in the first cohort also showed a tendency toward co-occurrence across the approximately 120 validation repertoires, and approximately 94% of cluster scores exceeded 0. According to the authors, the approach could potentially be generalized to other disease states and immunological phenotypes.

This clone was detected a few times. Its antigen is not yet known. Per-nucleotide qualities are absent, and no much larger clonotype sits a single base away. What was sequenced was PBMCs. This clonotype was sampled from a woman in her late teens or twenties in good health and CMV-seronegative. The receptor chain draws on TRBV2 and TRBJ1-2; TRBD1 matches 7 bases in the middle. The sequence in DNA is TGTGCCAGCAGCGCGACAGGGTCAAACTATGGCTACACCTTC. Translated, it reads CASSATGSNYGYTF.